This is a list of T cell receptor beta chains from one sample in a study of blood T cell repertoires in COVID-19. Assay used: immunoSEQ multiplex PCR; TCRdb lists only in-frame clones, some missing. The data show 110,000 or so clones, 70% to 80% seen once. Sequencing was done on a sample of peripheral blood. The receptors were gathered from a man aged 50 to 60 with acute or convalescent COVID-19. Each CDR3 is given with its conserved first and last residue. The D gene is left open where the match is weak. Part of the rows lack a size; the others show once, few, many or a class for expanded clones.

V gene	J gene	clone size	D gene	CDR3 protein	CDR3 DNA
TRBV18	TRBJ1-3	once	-	CASSPRREPGNTIYF	TGTGCCAGCTCACCCAGGAGGGAACCTGGAAACACCATATATTTT
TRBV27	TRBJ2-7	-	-	CASSPAQGHEQYF	TGTGCCAGCAGCCCAGCACAGGGCCACGAGCAGTACTTC
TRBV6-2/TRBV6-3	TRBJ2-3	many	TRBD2	CASSSLGLADTDTQYF	TGTGCCAGCAGTTCCTTGGGACTAGCGGACACAGATACGCAGTATTTT
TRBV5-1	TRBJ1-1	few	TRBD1	CASSFSDRANTEAFF	TGCGCCAGCAGCTTCTCGGACAGGGCGAACACTGAAGCTTTCTTT
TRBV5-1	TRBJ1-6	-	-	CASSLAGWGSPLHF	TGCGCCAGCAGCTTGGCAGGGTGGGGTTCACCCCTCCACTTT
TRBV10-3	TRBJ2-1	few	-	CAISESRGEEPYNEQFF	TGTGCCATCAGTGAGTCCAGGGGGGAAGAACCGTACAATGAGCAGTTCTTC
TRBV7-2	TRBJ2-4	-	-	CASSLQGNIQYF	TGTGCCAGCAGCTTGCAGGGGAACATTCAGTACTTC
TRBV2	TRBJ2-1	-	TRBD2	CASKPGTSVIYEQFF	TGTGCCAGCAAGCCCGGGACTAGCGTTATATATGAGCAGTTCTTC
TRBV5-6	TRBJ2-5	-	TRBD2	CASSSLAGEETQYF	TGTGCCAGCAGCTCCCTGGCGGGGGAAGAGACCCAGTACTTC
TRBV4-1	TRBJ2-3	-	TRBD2	CASSQRGLATDTQYF	TGCGCCAGCAGCCAAAGGGGACTAGCGACAGATACGCAGTATTTT
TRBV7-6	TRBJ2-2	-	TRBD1	CASSFPGGGELFF	TGTGCCAGCAGCTTCCCAGGGGGCGGGGAGCTGTTTTTT
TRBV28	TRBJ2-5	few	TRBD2	CASSFLAGGQTQYF	TGTGCCAGCAGTTTCCTGGCGGGAGGGCAGACCCAGTACTTC
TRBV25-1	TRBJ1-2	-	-	CASSGEGSNYGYTF	TGTGCCAGCAGTGGGGAGGGGAGCAACTATGGCTACACCTTC
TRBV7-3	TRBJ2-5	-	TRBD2	CASSLTGTSQETQYF	TGTGCCAGCAGCTTAACAGGGACTAGCCAAGAGACCCAGTACTTC
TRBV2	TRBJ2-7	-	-	CASSGQDTPYEQYF	TGTGCCAGCAGTGGCCAAGACACTCCCTACGAGCAGTACTTC
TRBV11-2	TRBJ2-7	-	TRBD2	CASSLQAGGPYEQYF	TGTGCCAGCAGCCTCCAAGCGGGGGGGCCCTACGAGCAGTACTTC
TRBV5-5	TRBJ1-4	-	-	CASSLEAGLNEKLFF	TGTGCCAGCAGCTTGGAAGCAGGATTGAATGAAAAACTGTTTTTT
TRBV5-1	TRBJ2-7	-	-	CASSVTGPPAHEQYF	TGCGCCAGCAGCGTGACAGGTCCCCCCGCCCACGAGCAGTACTTC
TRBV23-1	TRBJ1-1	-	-	CASTERQQDQPRGTEAFF	TGCGCCAGCACAGAGAGGCAACAGGACCAACCTAGAGGCACTGAAGCTTTCTTT
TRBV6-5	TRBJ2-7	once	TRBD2	CASSPGAGGSYEQYF	TGTGCCAGCTCCCCCGGGGCGGGGGGGTCCTACGAGCAGTACTTC
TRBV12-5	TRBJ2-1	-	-	CASGFGQYNEQFF	TGTGCTAGTGGTTTTGGTCAGTACAATGAGCAGTTCTTC
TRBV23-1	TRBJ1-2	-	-	CATLGRDYGYTF	TGCGCCACCCTTGGCCGGGACTATGGCTACACCTTC
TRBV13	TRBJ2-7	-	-	CASSGNEQYF	TGTGCCAGCAGCGGCAACGAGCAGTACTTC
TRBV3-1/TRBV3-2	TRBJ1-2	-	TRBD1	CASSLRPLPGQGYGYTF	TGTGCCAGCAGCCTCAGACCGCTACCGGGACAGGGTTATGGCTACACCTTC
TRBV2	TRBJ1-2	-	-	CASSQRGGGYTF	TGTGCCAGCTCCCAGCGGGGCGGGGGCTACACCTTC
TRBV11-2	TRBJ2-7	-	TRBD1	CASSFGTGGIEQYF	TGTGCCAGCAGCTTCGGGACAGGGGGTATCGAGCAGTACTTC
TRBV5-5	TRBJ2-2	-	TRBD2	CASSLTAGVFFTGELFF	TGTGCCAGCAGCTTGACAGCGGGAGTATTTTTCACCGGGGAGCTGTTTTTT
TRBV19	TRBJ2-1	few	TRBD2	CASTTSGGVNEQFF	TGTGCCAGCACCACTAGCGGGGGGGTAAATGAGCAGTTCTTC
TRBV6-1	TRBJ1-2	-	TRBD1	CASSEGGRGRGGYTF	TGTGCCAGCAGTGAAGGCGGCAGGGGGCGCGGTGGCTACACCTTC
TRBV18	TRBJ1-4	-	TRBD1	CASSPRQGGEKLFF	TGTGCCAGCTCACCGCGACAGGGAGGTGAAAAACTGTTTTTT
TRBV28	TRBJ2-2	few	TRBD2	CASSLFDLAGGPGELFF	TGTGCCAGCAGTTTATTTGACTTAGCGGGGGGACCCGGGGAGCTGTTTTTT
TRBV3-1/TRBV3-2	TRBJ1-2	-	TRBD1	CASSQKKGQGFRYTF	TGTGCCAGCAGCCAAAAAAAGGGACAGGGGTTCCGCTACACCTTC
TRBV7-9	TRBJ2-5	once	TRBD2	CASSPWTSGSETQYF	TGTGCCAGCAGCCCCTGGACTAGCGGGAGTGAGACCCAGTACTTC
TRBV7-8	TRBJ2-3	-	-	CASSLGGQTSTDTQYF	TGTGCCAGCAGCTTGGGGGGACAGACAAGCACAGATACGCAGTATTTT
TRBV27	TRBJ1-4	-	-	CATLLRGATNEKLFF	TGTGCCACCCTCCTGCGGGGTGCAACTAATGAAAAACTGTTTTTT